This T cell receptor (beta chain) originates from a study of T cell repertoires in cytomegalovirus infection. On the study more broadly: Recently identified HLA-C-restricted CMV epitopes were used, and well-studied HLA-B-restricted CMV epitopes were used as well. General study results and limits: The response measured ex vivo was dominated by TCR beta clonotypes (HLA-C-restricted and CMV-specific).

TCRdb redid the calling of the reads with MiXCR, one entry per CDR3 protein. The table shows roughly 700,000 distinct CDR3 sequences, with around a third occurring only once. CDR1 is SGHNT, CDR2 YYREEE, per germline (reference sequence). The CDR3 covers 15 residues. The V and J ends lost 4 bases and 8 bases, in that order; junction bases with no gene match: 12. Remarks on this clonotype: Its antigen is still unknown.

The J gene is TRBJ1-2, the V gene TRBV5-4; the match to TRBD1 covers 9 bases. This clonotype was obtained from a human donor in good health (CMV status not recorded). Some clones in this sample may be carry-over from other donors' samples. The sample here was cultured PBMCs, taken from culture after CMV antigen stimulation. CDR3 DNA: TGTGCCAGCAGCGTCCCCGGGACAGGGTCTTCAGGCTACACCTTC. Its translation: CASSVPGTGSSGYTF.